These 15 T cell receptor beta chains originate from one sample sequenced in a study of control samples from healthy donors and cancer patients. TCRdb's table, derived via immunoSEQ multiplex PCR, lists solely in-frame clones and lacks some. This sample has about 94,000 clones, with roughly 86% found just once. What was sequenced was blood. These receptors all stem from a woman between 45 and 60 years old in good health.

V gene TRBV7-2 combines with J gene TRBJ2-7, with TRBD2 matching over 7 bases. CDR1 is SGHTA and CDR2 is FQGNSA in the germline V gene. The CDR3 spans 14 residues. V lost 8 bases, J lost 7 bases, and 14 bases stayed unmatched. The CDR3 nucleotides read TGTGCCAGCGGGTCCCGAGTGGGAGGGCGGGAGCAGTACTTC. As protein: CASGSRVGGREQYF. Full variable domain (outside the CDR3, taken from reference TRBV7-2 and TRBJ2-7): GAGVSQSPSNKVTEKGKDVELRCDPISGHTALYWYRQSLGQGLEFLIYFQGNSAPDKSGLPSDRFSAERTGGSVSTLTIQRTQQEDSAVYLCASGSRVGGREQYFGPGTRLTVT.

J is TRBJ2-2 and V is TRBV3-1 (or the pseudogene TRBV3-2), with a possible D match to TRBD2 (5 bases). The CDR3 has 16 amino acids. Trimming took off 4 bases at V and 5 bases at J, with 17 bases between the two ends. In germline, CDR1 is LGHDT, CDR2 YNNKEL (reference sequence). For the CDR3, the DNA is TGTGCCAGCAGCCCGCTCCTGGCGGGTTGGACCGGGGAGCTGTTTTTT. It specifies CASSPLLAGWTGELFF.

This rearrangement joins TRBV6-4 to TRBJ2-7; D is undetermined. CDR1 and CDR2 (germline): MRHNA, SNTAGT. The CDR3 contains 17 residues. V shed 2 bases and J shed 1 base, with 18 bases lying between them. The CDR3 sequence: CASSDKGGSRSSYEQYF. The CDR3 bases are TGTGCCAGCAGTGACAAGGGCGGCTCAAGGTCTTCCTACGAGCAGTACTTC.

The rearrangement links TRBV15 to TRBJ2-2; D is possibly TRBD2 (5 bases). Per the germline V gene, CDR1 is LNHNV and CDR2 is YYDKDF (reference sequence). There are 14 residues in the CDR3. Trimming left V 6 bases short and J 2 bases short, with 10 bases between. CDR3 sequence reads: CATSKRVNTGELFF. The CDR3 DNA reads as TGTGCCACCAGTAAGAGGGTCAACACCGGGGAGCTGTTTTTT. The whole variable domain, filled in from reference TRBV15 and TRBJ2-2, reads DAMVIQNPRYQVTQFGKPVTLSCSQTLNHNVMYWYQQKSSQAPKLLFHYYDKDFNNEADTPDNFQSRRPNTSFCFLDIRSPGLGDTAMYLCATSKRVNTGELFFGEGSRLTVL.

The chain links TRBV4-1 to TRBJ1-3; 7 bases are shared with TRBD1. The CDR3 is 17 residues long. Trimming removed 5 bases from V and 0 bases from J; junction bases left unmatched: 10. CDR1 is MGHRA, CDR2 YSYEKL, per germline. The CDR3 here is CASSEAPPGGSGNTIYF. CDR3 sequence (DNA): TGCGCCAGCAGCGAGGCTCCCCCAGGGGGCTCTGGAAACACCATATATTTT.

V gene TRBV6-4 combines with J gene TRBJ1-5, with D unclear. The germline V gene encodes CDR1 MRHNA and CDR2 SNTAGT. Trimming shortened V by 7 bases and J by 7 bases, and 17 bases separated the two germline ends. The CDR3 runs 14 residues. The CDR3 DNA sequence: TGTGCCAGCACCACCGGTCCGAACGGGCAGCCCCAGCATTTT. This encodes CASTTGPNGQPQHF.

This rearrangement joins TRBV3-1 (or the pseudogene TRBV3-2) to TRBJ1-1; D gene unclear. In germline, CDR1 is LGHDT, CDR2 YNNKEL (reference sequence). The CDR3 runs 18 residues. V lost 1 base, J lost 1 base, and 19 bases lay in between. CDR3 amino acids: CASSQVMARRVTNTEAFF. In nucleotides, the CDR3 is TGTGCCAGCAGCCAAGTCATGGCCAGAAGGGTGACGAACACTGAAGCTTTCTTT.

The rearrangement links TRBV6-4 to TRBJ2-7; 8 bases map to TRBD1. V was pared by 10 bases and J by 0 bases, with 8 bases of the junction left unmatched. This CDR3 contains 14 residues. Per germline, CDR1 MRHNA and CDR2 SNTAGT. In nucleotides, the CDR3 is TGTGCCATCCTACAGGGGGTCCTCTCCTACGAGCAGTACTTC. This gives the protein CAILQGVLSYEQYF.

This clone appeared once. The J gene is TRBJ2-4, the V gene TRBV20-1; a possible D gene is TRBD1 (5 bases). Deletions cut 3 bases from V and 5 bases from J, with 17 bases between. The length of the CDR3 is 15 residues. Germline-derived CDR1 and CDR2 are DFQATT and SNEGSKA (reference sequence). Written as DNA, the CDR3 is TGCAGTGCTAGTTTGAGGCAGGGTTGGGAAAACATTCAGTACTTC. Translation gives CSASLRQGWENIQYF.

The chain uses TRBV11-1 and TRBJ2-2, with a tentative D call TRBD1 (6 bases). Germline V gene lookup returns CDR1 SGHAT and CDR2 FQDESV (reference sequence). Trimming took 3 bases from V and 5 from J, leaving 13 bases between them. The CDR3 is 15 amino acids. The CDR3 DNA reads TGTGCCAGCAGCTTCGAGGCAGGGGTAACCGGGGAGCTGTTTTTT. This codes for CASSFEAGVTGELFF.

The chain uses TRBV19 and TRBJ2-7, with D perhaps given as TRBD1 or TRBD2 (5 bases each). Deletions cut 5 bases from V and 0 bases from J, with 11 bases between. The CDR3 runs 14 residues. Germline loops: CDR1 LNHDA, CDR2 SQIVND (reference sequence). This chain's CDR3 is CASSSGPSSYEQYF. The CDR3 DNA sequence: TGTGCCAGTAGTTCGGGACCGTCCTCCTACGAGCAGTACTTC.

The V gene is TRBV4-1, the J gene TRBJ1-2, with D possibly matching TRBD1 (6 bases). Germline CDR1 reads MGHRA; CDR2 reads YSYEKL. The CDR3 sequence is 14 residues long. V gave up 6 bases and J gave up 4 bases, with 15 bases separating them. The CDR3 bases are TGCGCCAGCAGGCATACAGGGCCCCCCTATGGCTACACCTTC. Its protein is CASRHTGPPYGYTF.

This chain connects TRBV7-2 to TRBJ2-3, with 10 bases lining up with TRBD1. With 1 base clipped from V and 5 bases from J, the junction kept 6 bases outside the gene matches. Germline loops: CDR1 SGHTA, CDR2 FQGNSA. This CDR3 region has 16 residues. The CDR3 DNA is TGTGCCAGCAGCTTAGGTGGGACAGGGGTCGGAGATACGCAGTATTTT. It is translated as CASSLGGTGVGDTQYF.

V is TRBV5-1 and J is TRBJ2-5; 8 bases are a match to TRBD1. Germline-derived CDR1 and CDR2 are SGHRS and YFSETQ. The V gene end was trimmed by 1 base and the J gene end by 5 bases; junction bases not matched to a gene: 7. The CDR3 consists of 15 residues. The CDR3 region is CASSLLQGAGETQYF. CDR3 coding DNA: TGCGCCAGCAGCTTGCTGCAGGGGGCGGGGGAGACCCAGTACTTC.

The chain links TRBV25-1 to TRBJ1-1; D gene unclear. CDR3 length: 12 amino acids. In germline, CDR1 is MGHDK, CDR2 SYGVNS. The V end lost 10 bases, the J end lost 1 base, and 10 bases lay between the germline ends. CDR3 sequence (DNA): TGTGCCACTCGGGATACGAACACTGAAGCTTTCTTT. Encoded protein: CATRDTNTEAFF.